Reported below is one T cell receptor beta chain. Its antigen is unidentified. The sample comes from a study of cytomegalovirus exposure and HLA in healthy donors. The length of the CDR3 is 16 residues. Germline V gene data show CDR1 as MNHNS and CDR2 as SASEGT. V lost 0 bases, J lost 1 base, and 13 bases lay in between. Study conclusions and caveats: There were 150 to 200 TCR beta chains listed as cytomegalovirus-associated. Most TCRs appeared rarely, but some public TCRs recurred in many donors.

The PCR employed 60 Vbeta primers together with 13 Jbeta primers. The data were produced by immunoSEQ multiplex PCR, yet TCRdb's version contains in-frame clones alone and is incomplete. The sample records approximately 130,000 clones, approximately 78% being singletons. Input material: PBMCs. The TCR sequence derives from a man aged 40-55 years in good health and CMV-seronegative. The V gene is TRBV6-1, the J gene TRBJ2-7; tentative D call: TRBD2 (7 bases). The DNA of the CDR3 is TGTGCCAGCAGTGAAGCCGTAGGGGGGGATTCCTACGAGCAGTACTTC. Translation gives CASSEAVGGDSYEQYF.